This T cell receptor (beta chain) was recovered during a study of shared T cell receptors in the human thymus. Some clones are missing from TCRdb's copy, which holds only in-frame ones; the method was immunoSEQ multiplex PCR. The sample lists about 500,000 clones, more than 75% seen once, with more than 0.01% in the top ten. This CDR3 is built from 14 residues. The trim removed 6 bases at V and 2 bases at J, leaving 7 bases unmatched. Germline V gene data show CDR1 as SNHLY and CDR2 as FYNNEI. These data were also reused for a study on human thymus T cells. That source notes: During corrective heart surgery, resections were taken, and the thymus tissue came from them. As related research reported, thymic repertoires overlapped highly among unrelated individuals.

V gene TRBV2 combines with J gene TRBJ2-7, with 7 bases matching TRBD2. The specimen was thymocytes. This clonotype was obtained from a boy in the first two years of life with a congenital heart defect. The CDR3 reads CASSPVAGPYEQYF. For the CDR3, the DNA is TGTGCCAGCAGCCCGGTAGCGGGTCCCTACGAGCAGTACTTC.